The following is a TCR beta chain sequence with its context. What it binds is not known. The data originate from a study of type 1 and type 2 diabetes patients. General study findings and limits: Type 2 diabetes repertoires were more diverse than type 1 diabetes repertoires.

Standard classification criteria confirmed type 1 or type 2 diabetes in all patients. Amplification started from genomic DNA. Amplification of the beta chain CDR3 used 30 forward and 13 reverse multiplex primers. TCRdb called the multiplex PCR reads again in MiXCR, with one record for every CDR3 protein. In the table there are 250,000 or so distinct CDR3 sequences, around 47% of which are singletons. This sequence was found in a man between 18 and 29 years old with type 2 diabetes. Sequencing input: peripheral blood mononuclear cells (PBMCs).

In nucleotides, the CDR3 is TGTGCCAGCTCGCCCGGACAGGGTAAATCTGGGGCCAACGTCCTGACTTTC. Residues: CASSPGQGKSGANVLTF. The chain recombines TRBV18 with TRBJ2-6; 8 bases match TRBD1. J gave up 1 base and V 6 bases, and 8 bases lay outside the gene matches. CDR3 length: 17 amino acids. Germline CDR1 KGHSH, CDR2 LQKENI.